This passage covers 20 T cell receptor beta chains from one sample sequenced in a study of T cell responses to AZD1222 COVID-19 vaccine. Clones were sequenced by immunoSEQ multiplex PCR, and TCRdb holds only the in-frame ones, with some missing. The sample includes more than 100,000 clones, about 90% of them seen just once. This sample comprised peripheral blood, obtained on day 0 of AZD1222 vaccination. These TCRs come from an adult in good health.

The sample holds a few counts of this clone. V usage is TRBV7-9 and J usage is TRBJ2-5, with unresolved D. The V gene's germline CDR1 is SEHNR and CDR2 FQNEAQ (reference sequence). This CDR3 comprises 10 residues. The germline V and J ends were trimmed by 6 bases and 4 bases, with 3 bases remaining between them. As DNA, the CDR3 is TGTGCCAGCAGGAGAGAGACCCAGTACTTC. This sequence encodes CASRRETQYF.

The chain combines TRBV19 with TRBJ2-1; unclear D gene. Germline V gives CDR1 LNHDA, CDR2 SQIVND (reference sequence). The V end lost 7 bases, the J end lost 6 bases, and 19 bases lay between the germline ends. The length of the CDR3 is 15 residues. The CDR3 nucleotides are TGTGCCAGTACCCCCGGTAGTTTGTCGGGCAATGAGCAGTTCTTC. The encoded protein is CASTPGSLSGNEQFF. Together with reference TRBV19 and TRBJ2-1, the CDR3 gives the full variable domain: DGGITQSPKYLFRKEGQNVTLSCEQNLNHDAMYWYRQDPGQGLRLIYYSQIVNDFQKGDIAEGYSVSREKKESFPLTVTSAQKNPTAFYLCASTPGSLSGNEQFFGPGTRLTVL.

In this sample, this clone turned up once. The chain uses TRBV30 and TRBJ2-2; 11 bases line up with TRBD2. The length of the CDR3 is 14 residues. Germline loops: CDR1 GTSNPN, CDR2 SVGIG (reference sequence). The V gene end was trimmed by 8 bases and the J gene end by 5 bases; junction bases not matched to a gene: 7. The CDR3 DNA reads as TGTGCCAGAACTAGCGGGGGTGGTACCGGGGAGCTGTTTTTT. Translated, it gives CARTSGGGTGELFF.

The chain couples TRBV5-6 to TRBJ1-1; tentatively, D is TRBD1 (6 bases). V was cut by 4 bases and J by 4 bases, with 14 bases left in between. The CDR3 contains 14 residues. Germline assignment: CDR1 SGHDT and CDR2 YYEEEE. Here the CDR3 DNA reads TGTGCCAGCAGCGCGGGACTCAGGGGCACTGAAGCTTTCTTT. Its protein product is CASSAGLRGTEAFF. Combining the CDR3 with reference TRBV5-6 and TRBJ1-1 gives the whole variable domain DAGVTQSPTHLIKTRGQQVTLRCSPKSGHDTVSWYQQALGQGPQFIFQYYEEEERQRGNFPDRFSGHQFPNYSSELNVNALLLGDSALYLCASSAGLRGTEAFFGQGTRLTVV.

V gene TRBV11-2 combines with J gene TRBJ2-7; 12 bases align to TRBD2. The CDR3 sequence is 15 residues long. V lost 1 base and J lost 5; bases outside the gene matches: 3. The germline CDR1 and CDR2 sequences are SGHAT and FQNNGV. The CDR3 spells CASSLGLAGEDEQYF. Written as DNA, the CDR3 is TGTGCCAGCAGCTTAGGACTAGCGGGGGAGGACGAGCAGTACTTC. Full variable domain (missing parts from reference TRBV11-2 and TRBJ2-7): EAGVAQSPRYKIIEKRQSVAFWCNPISGHATLYWYQQILGQGPKLLIQFQNNGVVDDSQLPKDRFSAERLKGVDSTLKIQPAKLEDSAVYLCASSLGLAGEDEQYFGPGTRLTVT.

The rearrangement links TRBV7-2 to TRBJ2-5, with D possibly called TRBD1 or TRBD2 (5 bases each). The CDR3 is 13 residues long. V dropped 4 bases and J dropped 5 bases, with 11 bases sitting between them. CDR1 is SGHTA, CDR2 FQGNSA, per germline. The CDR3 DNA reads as TGTGCCAGCAGCTCACTAGGGGCTGAGACCCAGTACTTC. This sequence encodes CASSSLGAETQYF.

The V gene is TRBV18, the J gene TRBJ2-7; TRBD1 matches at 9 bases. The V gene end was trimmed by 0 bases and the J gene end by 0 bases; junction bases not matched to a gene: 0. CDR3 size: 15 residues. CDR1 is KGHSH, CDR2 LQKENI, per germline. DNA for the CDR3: TGTGCCAGCTCACCACCGACAGGGGGCTCCTACGAGCAGTACTTC. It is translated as CASSPPTGGSYEQYF. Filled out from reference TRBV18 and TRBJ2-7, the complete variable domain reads NAGVMQNPRHLVRRRGQEARLRCSPMKGHSHVYWYRQLPEEGLKFMVYLQKENIIDESGMPKERFSAEFPKEGPSILRIQQVVRGDSAAYFCASSPPTGGSYEQYFGPGTRLTVT.

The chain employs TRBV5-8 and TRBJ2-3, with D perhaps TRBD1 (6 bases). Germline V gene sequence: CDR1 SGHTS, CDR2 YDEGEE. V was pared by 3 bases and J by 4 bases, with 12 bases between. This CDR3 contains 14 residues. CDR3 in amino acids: CASSSQGTPDTQYF. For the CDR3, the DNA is TGTGCCAGCAGCTCACAGGGTACCCCAGATACGCAGTATTTT. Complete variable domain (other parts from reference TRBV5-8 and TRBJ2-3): EAGVTQSPTHLIKTRGQQATLRCSPISGHTSVYWYQQALGLGLQFLLWYDEGEERNRGNFPPRFSGRQFPNYSSELNVNALELEDSALYLCASSSQGTPDTQYFGPGTRLTVL.

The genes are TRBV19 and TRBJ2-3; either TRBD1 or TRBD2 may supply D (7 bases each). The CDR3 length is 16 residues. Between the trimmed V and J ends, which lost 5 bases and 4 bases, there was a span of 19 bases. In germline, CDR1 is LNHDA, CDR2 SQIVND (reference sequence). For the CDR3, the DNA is TGTGCCAGTAGTTCAGGGGGAGGGGGCTTTCCAGATACGCAGTATTTT. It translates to CASSSGGGGFPDTQYF.

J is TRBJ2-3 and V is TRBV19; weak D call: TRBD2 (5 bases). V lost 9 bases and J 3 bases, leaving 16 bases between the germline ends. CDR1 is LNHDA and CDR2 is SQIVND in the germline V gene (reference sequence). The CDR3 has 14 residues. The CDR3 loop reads CASTSSPGTDTQYF. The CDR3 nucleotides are TGTGCCAGCACCTCTAGCCCGGGGACAGATACGCAGTATTTT.

CDR3 protein: CARSRLRVQTDTQYF. For the CDR3, the DNA is TGTGCCAGAAGCCGCCTGAGGGTCCAAACAGATACGCAGTATTTT. This chain links TRBV5-3 with TRBJ2-3; D is possibly TRBD2 (5 bases). TRBV5-3 is reported as an ORF; its role is uncertain. Deletions cut 4 bases from V and 3 bases from J, with 15 bases between. The CDR3 contains 15 residues.

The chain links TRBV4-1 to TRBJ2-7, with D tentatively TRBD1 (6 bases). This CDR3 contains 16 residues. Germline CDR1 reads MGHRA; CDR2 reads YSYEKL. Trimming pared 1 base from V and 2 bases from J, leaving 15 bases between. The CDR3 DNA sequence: TGCGCCAGCAGCCAAGCTTACAGGGAAGACCCCTACGAGCAGTACTTC. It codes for CASSQAYREDPYEQYF.

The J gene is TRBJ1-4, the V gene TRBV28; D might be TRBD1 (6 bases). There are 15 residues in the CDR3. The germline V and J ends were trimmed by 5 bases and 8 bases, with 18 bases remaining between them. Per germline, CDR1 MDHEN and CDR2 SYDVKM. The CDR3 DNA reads TGTGCCAGCAGTCCCGGGGGCTCAATTGGCGAAAAACTGTTTTTT. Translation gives CASSPGGSIGEKLFF.

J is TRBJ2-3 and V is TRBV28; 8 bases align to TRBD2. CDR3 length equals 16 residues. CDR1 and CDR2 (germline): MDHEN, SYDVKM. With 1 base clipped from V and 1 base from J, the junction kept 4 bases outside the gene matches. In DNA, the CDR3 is TGTGCCAGCAGTTTATTTAGGCGGGGGGGCACAGATACGCAGTATTTT. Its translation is CASSLFRRGGTDTQYF.

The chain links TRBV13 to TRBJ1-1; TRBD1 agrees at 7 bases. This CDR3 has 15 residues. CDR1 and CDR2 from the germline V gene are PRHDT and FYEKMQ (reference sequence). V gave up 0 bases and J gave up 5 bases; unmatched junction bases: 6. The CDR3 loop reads CASSLGQGVGTEAFF. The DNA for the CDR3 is TGTGCCAGCAGCTTAGGTCAGGGGGTGGGGACTGAAGCTTTCTTT.

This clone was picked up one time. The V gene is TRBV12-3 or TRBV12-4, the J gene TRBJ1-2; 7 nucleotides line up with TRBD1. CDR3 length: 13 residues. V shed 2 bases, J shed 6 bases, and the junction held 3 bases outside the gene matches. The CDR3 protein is CASSLRGGDGYTF. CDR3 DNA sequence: TGTGCCAGCAGTTTAAGAGGGGGCGATGGCTACACCTTC.

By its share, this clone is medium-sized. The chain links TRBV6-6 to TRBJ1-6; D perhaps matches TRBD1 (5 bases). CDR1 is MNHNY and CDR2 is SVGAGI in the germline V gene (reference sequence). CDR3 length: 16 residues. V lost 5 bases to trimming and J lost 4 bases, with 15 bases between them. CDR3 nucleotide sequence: TGTGCCAGCAGTCGACTCCGGGGGGATTATAATTCACCCCTCCACTTT. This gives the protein CASSRLRGDYNSPLHF.

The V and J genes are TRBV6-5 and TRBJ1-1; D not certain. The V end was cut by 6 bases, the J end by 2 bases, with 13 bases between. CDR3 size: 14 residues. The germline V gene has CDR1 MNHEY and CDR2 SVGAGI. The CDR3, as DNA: TGTGCCAGCAGGAACCCGGTCGGTAACACTGAAGCTTTCTTT. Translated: CASRNPVGNTEAFF.

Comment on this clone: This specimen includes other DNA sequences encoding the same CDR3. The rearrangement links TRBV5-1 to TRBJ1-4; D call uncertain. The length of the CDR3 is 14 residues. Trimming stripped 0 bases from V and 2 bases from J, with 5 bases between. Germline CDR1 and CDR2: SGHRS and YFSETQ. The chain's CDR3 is CASSLDSTNEKLFF. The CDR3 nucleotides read TGCGCCAGCAGCTTGGACAGCACTAATGAAAAACTGTTTTTT.

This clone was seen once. The CDR3 protein is CASSVVIGATEAFF. The CDR3 nucleotides read TGTGCCAGCAGCGTAGTTATAGGGGCCACTGAAGCTTTCTTT. The V gene is TRBV9, the J gene TRBJ1-1, with D tentatively TRBD1 (5 bases). The CDR3 runs to 14 residues. Germline V gene sequence: CDR1 SGDLS, CDR2 YYNGEE. Trimming cost V 0 bases and J 4 bases, with 10 bases left between them.